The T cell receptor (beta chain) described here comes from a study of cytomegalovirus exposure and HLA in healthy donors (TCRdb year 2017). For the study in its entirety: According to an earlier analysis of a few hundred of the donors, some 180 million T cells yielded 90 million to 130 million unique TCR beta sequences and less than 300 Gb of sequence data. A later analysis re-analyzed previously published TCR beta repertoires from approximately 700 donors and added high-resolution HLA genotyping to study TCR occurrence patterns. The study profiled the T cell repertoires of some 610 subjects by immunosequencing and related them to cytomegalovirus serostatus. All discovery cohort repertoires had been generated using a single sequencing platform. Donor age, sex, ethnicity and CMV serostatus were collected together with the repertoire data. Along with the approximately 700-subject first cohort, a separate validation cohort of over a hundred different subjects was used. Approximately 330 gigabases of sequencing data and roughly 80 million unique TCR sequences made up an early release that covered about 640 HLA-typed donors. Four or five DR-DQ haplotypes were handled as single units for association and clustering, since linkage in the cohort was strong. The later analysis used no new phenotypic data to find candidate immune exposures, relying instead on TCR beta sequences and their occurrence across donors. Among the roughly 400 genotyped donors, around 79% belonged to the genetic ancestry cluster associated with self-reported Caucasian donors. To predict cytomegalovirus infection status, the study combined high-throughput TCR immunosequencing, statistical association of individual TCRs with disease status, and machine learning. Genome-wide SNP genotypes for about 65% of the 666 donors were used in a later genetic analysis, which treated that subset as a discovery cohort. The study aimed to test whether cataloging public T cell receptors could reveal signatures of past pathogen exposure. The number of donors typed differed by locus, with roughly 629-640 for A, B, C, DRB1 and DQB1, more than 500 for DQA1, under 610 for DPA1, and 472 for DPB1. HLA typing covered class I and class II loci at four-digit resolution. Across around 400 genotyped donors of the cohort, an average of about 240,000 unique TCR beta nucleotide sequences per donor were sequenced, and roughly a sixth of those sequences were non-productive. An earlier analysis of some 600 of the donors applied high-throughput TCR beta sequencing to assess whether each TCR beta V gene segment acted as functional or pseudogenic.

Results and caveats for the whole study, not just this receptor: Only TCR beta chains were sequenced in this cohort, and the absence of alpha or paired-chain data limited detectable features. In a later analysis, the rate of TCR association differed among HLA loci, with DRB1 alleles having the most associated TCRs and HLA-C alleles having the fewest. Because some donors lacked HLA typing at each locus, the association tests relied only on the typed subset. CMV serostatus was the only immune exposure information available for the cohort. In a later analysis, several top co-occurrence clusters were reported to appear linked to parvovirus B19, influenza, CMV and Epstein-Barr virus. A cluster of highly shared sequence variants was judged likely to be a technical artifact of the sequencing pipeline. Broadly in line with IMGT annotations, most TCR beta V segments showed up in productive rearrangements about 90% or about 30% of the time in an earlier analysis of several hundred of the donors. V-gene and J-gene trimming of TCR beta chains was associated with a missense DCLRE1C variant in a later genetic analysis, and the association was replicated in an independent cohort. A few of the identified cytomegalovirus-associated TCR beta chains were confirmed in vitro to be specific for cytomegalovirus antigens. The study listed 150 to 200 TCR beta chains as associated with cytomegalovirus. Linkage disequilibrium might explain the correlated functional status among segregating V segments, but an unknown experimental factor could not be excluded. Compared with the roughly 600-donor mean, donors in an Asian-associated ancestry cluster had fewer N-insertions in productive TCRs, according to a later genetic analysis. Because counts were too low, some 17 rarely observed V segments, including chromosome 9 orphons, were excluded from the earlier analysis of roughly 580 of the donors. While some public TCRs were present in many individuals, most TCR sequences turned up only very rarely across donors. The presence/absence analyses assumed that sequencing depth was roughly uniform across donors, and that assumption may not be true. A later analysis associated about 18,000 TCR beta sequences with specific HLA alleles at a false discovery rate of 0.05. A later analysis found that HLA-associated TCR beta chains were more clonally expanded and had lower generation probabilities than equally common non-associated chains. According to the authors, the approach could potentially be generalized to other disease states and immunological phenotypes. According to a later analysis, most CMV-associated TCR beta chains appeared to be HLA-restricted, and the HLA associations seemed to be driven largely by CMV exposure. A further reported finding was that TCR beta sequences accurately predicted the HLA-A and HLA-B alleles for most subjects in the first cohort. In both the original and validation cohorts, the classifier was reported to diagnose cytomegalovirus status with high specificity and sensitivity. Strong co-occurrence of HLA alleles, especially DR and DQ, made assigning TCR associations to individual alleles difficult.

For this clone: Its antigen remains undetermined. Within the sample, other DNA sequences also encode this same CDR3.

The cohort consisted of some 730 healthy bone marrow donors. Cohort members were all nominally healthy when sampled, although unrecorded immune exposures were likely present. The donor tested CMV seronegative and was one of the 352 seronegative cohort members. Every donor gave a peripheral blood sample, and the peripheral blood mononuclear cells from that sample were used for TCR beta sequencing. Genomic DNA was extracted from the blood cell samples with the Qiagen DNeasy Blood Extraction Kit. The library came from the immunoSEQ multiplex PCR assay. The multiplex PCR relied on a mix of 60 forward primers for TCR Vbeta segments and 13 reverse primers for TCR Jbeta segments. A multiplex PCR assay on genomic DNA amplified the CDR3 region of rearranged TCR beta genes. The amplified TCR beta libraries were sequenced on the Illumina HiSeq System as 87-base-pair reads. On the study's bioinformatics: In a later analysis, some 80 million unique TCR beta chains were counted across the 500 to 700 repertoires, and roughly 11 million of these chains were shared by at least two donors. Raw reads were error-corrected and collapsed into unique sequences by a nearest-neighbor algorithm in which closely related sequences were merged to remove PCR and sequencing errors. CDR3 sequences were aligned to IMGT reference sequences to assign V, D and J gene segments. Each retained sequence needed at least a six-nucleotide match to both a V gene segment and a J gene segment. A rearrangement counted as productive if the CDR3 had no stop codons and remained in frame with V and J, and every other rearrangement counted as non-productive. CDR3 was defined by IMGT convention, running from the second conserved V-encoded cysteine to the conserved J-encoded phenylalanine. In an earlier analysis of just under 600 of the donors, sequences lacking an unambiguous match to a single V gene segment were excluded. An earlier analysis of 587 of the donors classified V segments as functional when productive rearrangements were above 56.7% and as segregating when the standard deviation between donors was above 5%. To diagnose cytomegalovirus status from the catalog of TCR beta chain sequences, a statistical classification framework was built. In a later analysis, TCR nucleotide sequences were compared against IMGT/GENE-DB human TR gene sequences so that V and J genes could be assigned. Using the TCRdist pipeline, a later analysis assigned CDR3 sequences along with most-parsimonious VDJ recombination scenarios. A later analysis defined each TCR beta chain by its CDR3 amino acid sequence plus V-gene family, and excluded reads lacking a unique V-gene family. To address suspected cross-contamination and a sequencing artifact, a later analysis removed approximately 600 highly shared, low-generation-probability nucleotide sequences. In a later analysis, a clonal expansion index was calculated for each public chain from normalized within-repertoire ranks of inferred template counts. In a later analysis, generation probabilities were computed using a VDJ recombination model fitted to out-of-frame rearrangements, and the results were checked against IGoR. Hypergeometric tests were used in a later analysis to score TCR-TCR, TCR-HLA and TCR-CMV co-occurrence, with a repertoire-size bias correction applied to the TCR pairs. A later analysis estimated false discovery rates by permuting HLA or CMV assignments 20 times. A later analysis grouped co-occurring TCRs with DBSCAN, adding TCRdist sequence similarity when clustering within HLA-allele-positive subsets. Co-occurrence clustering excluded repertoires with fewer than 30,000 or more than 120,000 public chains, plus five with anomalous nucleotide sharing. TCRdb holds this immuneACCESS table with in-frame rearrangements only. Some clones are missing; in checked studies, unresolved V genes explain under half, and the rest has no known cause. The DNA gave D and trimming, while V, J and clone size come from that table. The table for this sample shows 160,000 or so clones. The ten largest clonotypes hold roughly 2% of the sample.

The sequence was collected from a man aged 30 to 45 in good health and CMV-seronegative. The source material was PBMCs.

The DNA sequence reads TGCGCCAGCAGCTCCTCTTACGAGCAGTACTTC. The translation is CASSSSYEQYF. The chain couples TRBV5-1 to TRBJ2-7; there is no confident call for the D gene. Including the terminal cysteine and phenylalanine, the CDR3 comprises 11 residues. Just CDR3 DNA is preserved here, 33 bases in frame from base 1. V loses 3 bases, J loses 4 bases, and the germline ends lie 5 bases apart. The germline V gene sets CDR1 to SGHRS and CDR2 to YFSETQ.